The 21 T cell receptor beta chains given below trace back to one sample, sequenced in a study of T cells after yellow fever vaccination. TCRdb processed the 5' RACE reads anew with MiXCR; each CDR3 protein has one entry. Counted here are under 200,000 distinct CDR3 sequences, 6% to 7.5% occurring once; the ten biggest clones make up roughly 2.5%. The material was CD4+ T cells sorted from PBMCs, obtained 5 days after the first yellow fever vaccination. The source is a man aged 18 to 30 who received the YFV17D yellow fever vaccine.

The chain recombines TRBV5-4 with TRBJ2-1; the match to TRBD2 covers 8 bases. Germline CDR1 and CDR2: SGHNT and YYREEE (reference sequence). V shed 6 bases and J 6 bases; nucleotides not matched to a gene: 8. The CDR3 extends over 14 amino acids. DNA of the CDR3: TGTGCCAGCACCCGCCGGGGGGGCCGCAATGAGCAGTTCTTC. Its protein is CASTRRGGRNEQFF.

This clonotype was detected many times. The chain uses TRBV7-3 and TRBJ2-3, with TRBD2 matching over 12 bases. In germline, CDR1 is SGHTA, CDR2 FQGTGA. This CDR3 has 15 amino acids. V lost 5 bases to trimming and J lost 4 bases; unmatched junction nucleotides: 4. This chain's CDR3 is CASSPRLAGADTQYF. The CDR3 DNA reads as TGTGCCAGCAGCCCGAGACTAGCGGGGGCAGATACGCAGTATTTT. Using reference TRBV7-3 and TRBJ2-3 for the parts outside the CDR3, the full variable domain is GAGVSQTPSNKVTEKGKYVELRCDPISGHTALYWYRQSLGQGPEFLIYFQGTGAADDSGLPNDRFFAVRPEGSVSTLKIQRTERGDSAVYLCASSPRLAGADTQYFGPGTRLTVL.

This clonotype was observed at least ten times. The genes are TRBV4-2 and TRBJ2-3; D is undetermined. Germline CDR1 is LGHNA and CDR2 is YNFKEQ. This CDR3 contains 16 residues. Deletions cut 4 bases from V and 4 bases from J, with 18 bases between. CDR3 in amino acids: CASSPEERGLPDTQYF. CDR3 nucleotide sequence: TGTGCCAGCAGCCCAGAGGAGAGAGGTCTCCCAGATACGCAGTATTTT.

This clonotype has just a few counts. The rearrangement uses TRBV20-1 and TRBJ1-2, with D perhaps matching TRBD1 (5 bases). V lost 6 bases and J lost 3, with 11 bases in between. The germline CDR1 and CDR2 sequences are DFQATT and SNEGSKA (reference sequence). The CDR3 extends over 12 amino acids. The CDR3 DNA reads TGCAGTGCAAACAGGTTACACTATGGCTACACCTTC. Its protein product is CSANRLHYGYTF.

This clonotype was recorded many times. This chain uses TRBV5-1 with TRBJ1-2; tentative D call: TRBD1 (6 bases). The V gene lost 4 bases and the J gene lost 7 bases, with 20 bases spanning the gap. Germline lookup yields CDR1 SGHRS and CDR2 YFSETQ. CDR3 length equals 15 residues. The CDR3 is CASSPSNRAESGYTF. CDR3 DNA: TGCGCCAGCAGCCCCTCCAACAGGGCAGAAAGTGGCTACACCTTC.

This clonotype was counted only a few times. This chain links TRBV18 with TRBJ2-7; TRBD2 matches 15 bases. CDR1 KGHSH and CDR2 LQKENI come from the germline V gene. CDR3 length equals 16 residues. The V and J ends lost 3 bases and 3 bases, in that order; junction bases with no gene match: 3. CDR3 in amino acids: CASSPKGLAGGYEQYF. In DNA, the CDR3 is TGTGCCAGCTCACCGAAGGGACTAGCGGGGGGCTACGAGCAGTACTTC.

The table lists this clonotype with a few counts. The chain joins TRBV20-1 to TRBJ2-3; 11 bases map to TRBD2. Losses at the gene ends were 3 bases for V and 2 bases for J; bases not matched to a gene: 10. CDR3 size: 17 residues. The germline gives CDR1 DFQATT, CDR2 SNEGSKA (reference sequence). CDR3 in DNA: TGCAGTGCTAGCCCGCGACTAGCGGGGCAATACACAGATACGCAGTATTTT. Translated: CSASPRLAGQYTDTQYF.

This clonotype was found many times. The V call is TRBV20-1, the J call TRBJ2-1, with TRBD1 matching 9 bases. Germline V gene data show CDR1 as DFQATT and CDR2 as SNEGSKA (reference sequence). V shed 5 bases, J shed 6 bases, and the junction held 14 bases outside the gene matches. The CDR3 extends over 16 amino acids. CDR3 DNA sequence: TGCAGTGCTCACGGCCCCGGGACAGGGACTGGCAATGAGCAGTTCTTC. Its protein product is CSAHGPGTGTGNEQFF.

As concerns this clonotype: Given a much more abundant clone one base away, this may be a read error. The chain has TRBV23-1 and TRBJ1-1; weak D call: TRBD1 (5 bases). TRBV23-1 is marked as an open reading frame, function uncertain. The V and J ends lost 8 bases and 4 bases respectively, with 14 bases between them. This CDR3 comprises 13 residues. The CDR3 DNA reads TGCGCCAGCCAACCGGGACTGAGCACTGAAGCTTTCTTT. Amino acid sequence: CASQPGLSTEAFF.

This clonotype was counted at least ten times. V is TRBV9 and J is TRBJ2-1; D may be TRBD2 (5 bases). Germline lookup yields CDR1 SGDLS and CDR2 YYNGEE. The CDR3 has 17 amino acids. Trimming pared 1 base from V and 3 bases from J, leaving 17 bases between. The CDR3 DNA is TGTGCCAGCAGCGTATTACCCGCATCCGGGATCTACAATGAGCAGTTCTTC. As protein: CASSVLPASGIYNEQFF. Filled out from reference TRBV9 and TRBJ2-1, the complete variable domain reads DSGVTQTPKHLITATGQRVTLRCSPRSGDLSVYWYQQSLDQGLQFLIQYYNGEERAKGNILERFSAQQFPDLHSELNLSSLELGDSALYFCASSVLPASGIYNEQFFGPGTRLTVL.

The table lists this clonotype with many counts. In DNA form, the CDR3 reads TGCGCCAGCAGCCCCCAGGGTACCGGGGAGCTGTTTTTT. This sequence encodes CASSPQGTGELFF. The V and J genes are TRBV4-3 and TRBJ2-2; D is perhaps TRBD1 (5 bases). CDR3 length equals 13 residues. The germline V gene has CDR1 LGHNA and CDR2 YSLEER. V shed 4 bases and J shed 5 bases, with 8 bases lying between them.

This clonotype was counted at least ten times. V usage is TRBV5-1 and J usage is TRBJ2-2; 8 bases agree with TRBD1. The CDR3 consists of 16 residues. CDR1 and CDR2 (germline): SGHRS, YFSETQ. The junction had 7 bases not matched to a gene; V was cut back by 2 bases and J by 4 bases. In DNA form, the CDR3 reads TGCGCCAGCAGCTTTCGGCAGGGGGCGCTCACCGGGGAGCTGTTTTTT. It is translated as CASSFRQGALTGELFF. The full variable domain, in which reference TRBV5-1 and TRBJ2-2 provide the parts outside the CDR3, is KAGVTQTPRYLIKTRGQQVTLSCSPISGHRSVSWYQQTPGQGLQFLFEYFSETQRNKGNFPGRFSGRQFSNSRSEMNVSTLELGDSALYLCASSFRQGALTGELFFGEGSRLTVL.

This clonotype was seen only a few times. The rearrangement joins TRBV18 to TRBJ1-4; D ambiguous. Germline-derived CDR1 and CDR2 are KGHSH and LQKENI. V shed 1 base and J shed 3 bases, with 6 bases lying between them. The CDR3 contains 14 residues. CDR3 in amino acids: CASSPRAANEKLFF. The CDR3 bases are TGTGCCAGCTCACCACGGGCTGCTAATGAAAAACTGTTTTTT.

This clonotype was counted at least ten times. V usage is TRBV11-3 and J usage is TRBJ2-2; D ambiguous. This CDR3 is built from 13 residues. V was cut by 5 bases and J by 4 bases, with 8 bases left in between. Germline CDR1 reads SGHNT; CDR2 reads YENEEA. For the CDR3, the DNA is TGTGCCAGCAGCCCCGATTCCACCGGGGAGCTGTTTTTT. Protein sequence: CASSPDSTGELFF.

The chain couples TRBV7-9 to TRBJ2-2; D may match TRBD1 or TRBD2 (5 bases each). CDR3 size: 14 residues. Trimming stripped 5 bases from V and 5 bases from J, with 12 bases between. Germline V CDR1 and CDR2: SEHNR, FQNEAQ (reference sequence). CDR3 coding DNA: TGTGCCAGCAGCATTGGGACGCTGACCGGGGAGCTGTTTTTT. Translating it yields CASSIGTLTGELFF. Filled out from reference TRBV7-9 and TRBJ2-2, the complete variable domain reads DTGVSQNPRHKITKRGQNVTFRCDPISEHNRLYWYRQTLGQGPEFLTYFQNEAQLEKSRLLSDRFSAERPKGSFSTLEIQRTEQGDSAMYLCASSIGTLTGELFFGEGSRLTVL.

The chain is built from TRBV3-1 and TRBJ2-7, with D unresolved. The CDR3 extends over 12 amino acids. Trimming took 3 bases from V and 4 from J, leaving 7 bases between them. Germline CDR1 LGHDT, CDR2 YNNKEL (reference sequence). The CDR3 loop reads CASSHLLYEQYF. DNA of the CDR3: TGTGCCAGCAGCCACCTCCTTTACGAGCAGTACTTC.

The rearrangement uses TRBV7-2 and TRBJ2-3; D may correspond to TRBD1 or TRBD2 (6 bases each). Germline lookup yields CDR1 SGHTA and CDR2 FQGNSA. The CDR3 totals 14 residues. V gave up 3 bases and J gave up 5 bases, with 12 bases separating them. CDR3 DNA sequence: TGTGCCAGCAGCTTGAGGGGGGTGGGAGATACGCAGTATTTT. This encodes CASSLRGVGDTQYF.

In its sample, this clonotype was seen once. With a much larger clone just one base away, this may be a read error. V gene TRBV4-2 combines with J gene TRBJ2-3, with D maybe TRBD1 (6 bases). Germline V lookup: CDR1 LGHNA, CDR2 YNFKEQ. The CDR3 totals 14 residues. CDR3 in DNA: TGTGCCAGGAGCCAAGAGGGGGTTGAAGATACGCAGTATTTT. Translated: CARSQEGVEDTQYF.

This clonotype was observed a few times. J is TRBJ1-1 and V is TRBV4-3; D is uncertain. The ends were cut back, 0 bases at V and 6 bases at J, with 17 bases in the middle. This CDR3 is 16 amino acids long. CDR1 is LGHNA and CDR2 is YSLEER in the germline V gene. The DNA for the CDR3 is TGCGCCAGCAGCCAAGATCTTCGGGTTGAACACTCTGAAGCTTTCTTT. Translating gives CASSQDLRVEHSEAFF.

This chain joins TRBV10-3 and TRBJ1-5; D is undetermined. Per germline, CDR1 ENHRY and CDR2 SYGVKD. Trimming removed 0 bases at V and 0 bases at J, with 6 bases between. This CDR3 has 15 residues. The CDR3, as DNA: TGTGCCATCAGTGAGTCTGCCGGTAGCAATCAGCCCCAGCATTTT. Its protein product is CAISESAGSNQPQHF.

The sample holds a few counts of this clonotype. The chain carries TRBV5-5 and TRBJ1-1, with D hard to call. This CDR3 has 12 residues. Germline assignment: CDR1 SGHKS and CDR2 YYEKEE (reference sequence). The V end lost 0 bases, the J end lost 7 bases, and 7 bases lay between the germline ends. CDR3 nucleotide sequence: TGTGCCAGCAGCTTGGCGGTATATGAAGCTTTCTTT. This gives the protein CASSLAVYEAFF. The complete variable domain, with remaining parts taken from reference TRBV5-5 and TRBJ1-1, reads DAGVTQSPTHLIKTRGQQVTLRCSPISGHKSVSWYQQVLGQGPQFIFQYYEKEERGRGNFPDRFSARQFPNYSSELNVNALLLGDSALYLCASSLAVYEAFFGQGTRLTVV.